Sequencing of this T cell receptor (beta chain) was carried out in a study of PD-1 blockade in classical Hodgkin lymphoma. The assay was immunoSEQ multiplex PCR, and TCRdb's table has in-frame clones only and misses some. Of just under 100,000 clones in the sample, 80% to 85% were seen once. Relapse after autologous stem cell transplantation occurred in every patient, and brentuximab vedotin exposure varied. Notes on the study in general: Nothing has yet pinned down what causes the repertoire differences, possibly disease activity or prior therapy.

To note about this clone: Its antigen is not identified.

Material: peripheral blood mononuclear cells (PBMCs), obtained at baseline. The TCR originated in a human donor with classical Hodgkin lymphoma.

The CDR3: CAISGGWRLAGTDTQYF. In DNA form, the CDR3 reads TGTGCCATCAGTGGGGGTTGGAGACTAGCGGGAACAGATACGCAGTATTTT. The gene calls are TRBV10-3 and TRBJ2-3; 11 bases are shared with TRBD2. Germline loops: CDR1 ENHRY, CDR2 SYGVKD. The CDR3 loop spans 17 amino acids. V lost 4 bases to trimming and J lost 3 bases; unmatched junction nucleotides: 9.